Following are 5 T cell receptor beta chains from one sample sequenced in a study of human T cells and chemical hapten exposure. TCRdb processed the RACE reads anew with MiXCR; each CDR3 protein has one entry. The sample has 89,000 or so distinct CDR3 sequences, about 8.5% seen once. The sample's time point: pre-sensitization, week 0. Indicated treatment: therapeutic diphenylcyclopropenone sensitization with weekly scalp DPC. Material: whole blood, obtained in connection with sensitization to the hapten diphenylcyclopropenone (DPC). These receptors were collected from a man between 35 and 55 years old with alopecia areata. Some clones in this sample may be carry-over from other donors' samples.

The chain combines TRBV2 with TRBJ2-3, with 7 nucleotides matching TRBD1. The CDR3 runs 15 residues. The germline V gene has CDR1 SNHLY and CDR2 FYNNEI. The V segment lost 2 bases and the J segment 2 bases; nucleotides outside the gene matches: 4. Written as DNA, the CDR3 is TGTGCCAGCAGTGAATTGGGACAGTTCACAGATACGCAGTATTTT. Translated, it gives CASSELGQFTDTQYF.

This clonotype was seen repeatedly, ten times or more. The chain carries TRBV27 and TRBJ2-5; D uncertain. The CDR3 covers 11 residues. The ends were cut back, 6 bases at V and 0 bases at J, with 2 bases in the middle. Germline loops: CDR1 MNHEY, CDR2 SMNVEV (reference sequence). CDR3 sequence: CASSYQETQYF. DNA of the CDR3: TGTGCCAGCAGCTACCAAGAGACCCAGTACTTC.

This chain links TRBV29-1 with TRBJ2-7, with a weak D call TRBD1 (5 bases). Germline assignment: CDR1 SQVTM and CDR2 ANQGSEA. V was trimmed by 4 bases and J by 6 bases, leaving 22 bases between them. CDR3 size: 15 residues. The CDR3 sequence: CSVVQTQGRLGEQYF. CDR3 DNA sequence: TGCAGCGTTGTTCAAACCCAGGGCAGACTGGGCGAGCAGTACTTC.

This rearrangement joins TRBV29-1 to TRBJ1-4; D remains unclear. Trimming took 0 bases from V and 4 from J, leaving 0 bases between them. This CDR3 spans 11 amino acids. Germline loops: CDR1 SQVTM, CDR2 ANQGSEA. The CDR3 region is CSVEDNEKLFF. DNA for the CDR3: TGCAGCGTTGAAGATAATGAAAAACTGTTTTTT.

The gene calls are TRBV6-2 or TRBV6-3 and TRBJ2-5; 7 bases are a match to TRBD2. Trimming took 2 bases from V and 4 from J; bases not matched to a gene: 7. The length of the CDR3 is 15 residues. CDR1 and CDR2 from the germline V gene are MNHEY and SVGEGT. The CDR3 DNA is TGTGCCAGCAGTTACCGGTCGGGACTATCAGAGACCCAGTACTTC. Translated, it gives CASSYRSGLSETQYF.